The 12 T cell receptor beta chains presented below share a single source sample, sequenced in a study of blood T cell repertoires in COVID-19. Sequencing used immunoSEQ multiplex PCR; TCRdb keeps in-frame clones, though not all of them. This sample has roughly 200,000 clones, with roughly 90% found just once. Sequencing was carried out using peripheral blood. The source is a man aged 45 to 65 with acute or convalescent COVID-19.

The V and J genes are TRBV28 and TRBJ2-5; 9 bases are shared with TRBD1. The junction had 5 bases not matched to a gene; V was cut back by 0 bases and J by 3 bases. In germline, CDR1 is MDHEN, CDR2 SYDVKM. The CDR3 covers 16 residues. The CDR3 spells CASSLWETGGEETQYF. The CDR3 DNA reads as TGTGCCAGCAGTTTATGGGAGACAGGGGGGGAAGAGACCCAGTACTTC.

This chain connects TRBV5-1 to TRBJ1-3; D ambiguous. Trimming took off 4 bases at V and 4 bases at J, with 18 bases between the two ends. Germline lookup yields CDR1 SGHRS and CDR2 YFSETQ. This CDR3 is 16 amino acids long. CDR3 protein: CASSPRPAVSGNTIYF. The CDR3 coding sequence is TGCGCCAGCAGCCCGCGCCCAGCGGTTTCAGGAAACACCATATATTTT.

The genes are TRBV6-2 or TRBV6-3 and TRBJ2-5; 14 nucleotides align to TRBD2. Germline V lookup: CDR1 MNHEY, CDR2 SVGEGT. CDR3 length: 15 residues. V was clipped by 5 bases and J by 4 bases; unmatched bases: 3. This CDR3 reads CASSRGTSGGETQYF. DNA for the CDR3: TGTGCCAGCAGTCGAGGGACTAGCGGGGGAGAGACCCAGTACTTC.

The chain has TRBV10-3 and TRBJ1-3, with TRBD1 matching over 8 bases. The CDR3 runs 15 residues. Germline V gives CDR1 ENHRY, CDR2 SYGVKD. Trimming cost V 6 bases and J 4 bases; bases outside gene matches: 8. For the CDR3, the DNA is TGTGCCATCAGCCTACAGGGGGTTGCAGGAAACACCATATATTTT. Amino acid sequence: CAISLQGVAGNTIYF.

The chain uses TRBV11-2 and TRBJ1-1; maybe TRBD1 (6 bases). This CDR3 has 14 amino acids. The ends were cut back, 5 bases at V and 2 bases at J, with 12 bases in the middle. The germline CDR1 and CDR2 sequences are SGHAT and FQNNGV. This CDR3 is CASSLRGINTEAFF. CDR3 in DNA: TGTGCCAGCAGCCTCAGGGGCATTAACACTGAAGCTTTCTTT.

The chain couples TRBV2 to TRBJ2-1, with 11 bases aligning to TRBD2. The CDR3 totals 16 residues. Germline V gives CDR1 SNHLY, CDR2 FYNNEI. The V gene end was trimmed by 6 bases and the J gene end by 6 bases; junction bases not matched to a gene: 10. In nucleotides, the CDR3 is TGTGCCAGCAGGACCCCGACTAGCGGGACGTTCAATGAGCAGTTCTTC. Residues: CASRTPTSGTFNEQFF.

This chain uses TRBV2 with TRBJ1-1, with 7 bases aligning to TRBD1. CDR1 is SNHLY and CDR2 is FYNNEI in the germline V gene. This CDR3 has 12 residues. V lost 3 bases and J lost 8; bases outside the gene matches: 3. The CDR3 nucleotides are TGTGCCAGCAGTGAGCTGACAGGGGAAGCTTTCTTT. It yields the protein CASSELTGEAFF.

This rearrangement joins TRBV10-3 to TRBJ2-3; 10 nucleotides match TRBD2. The germline V gene encodes CDR1 ENHRY and CDR2 SYGVKD. V trimming: 4 bases; J trimming: 4 bases; junction bases outside the gene matches: 8. The CDR3 contains 16 residues. CDR3 sequence (DNA): TGTGCCATCAGTGTAACGGCTAGCGGGAGCCCAGATACGCAGTATTTT. This encodes CAISVTASGSPDTQYF.

This clone occurred once. The chain carries TRBV12-2 and TRBJ1-2; TRBD1, the D gene given by the table, was not confirmed from the DNA. TRBV12-2 is a listed pseudogene. CDR3 length: 15 residues. This CDR3 is CASRSPAGKSYGYTF. Here the CDR3 DNA reads TGTGCAAGTCGCTCACCTGCAGGGAAGTCCTATGGCTACACCTTC.

This clone has only one observation. This chain links TRBV7-9 with TRBJ2-5; TRBD2 matches 9 bases. The CDR3 is 17 amino acids. V lost 4 bases and J lost 0; bases outside the gene matches: 9. Per the germline V gene, CDR1 is SEHNR and CDR2 is FQNEAQ (reference sequence). CDR3 protein: CASSSTSGRQYQETQYF. Written as DNA, the CDR3 is TGTGCCAGCAGCTCGACTAGCGGACGGCAGTACCAAGAGACCCAGTACTTC.

The V and J genes are TRBV4-2 and TRBJ1-1, with D tentatively TRBD1 (6 bases). The V gene's germline CDR1 is LGHNA and CDR2 YNFKEQ. The CDR3 runs to 18 residues. The ends were cut back, 0 bases at V and 0 bases at J, with 17 bases in the middle. This chain's CDR3 is CASSQDKGGARVNTEAFF. The CDR3 nucleotides read TGTGCCAGCAGCCAAGATAAGGGGGGGGCTCGTGTGAACACTGAAGCTTTCTTT.

The chain uses TRBV13 and TRBJ2-7, with TRBD1 matching 10 bases. The CDR3 totals 13 residues. The V and J ends lost 4 bases and 4 bases, in that order; junction bases with no gene match: 1. Per the germline V gene, CDR1 is PRHDT and CDR2 is FYEKMQ (reference sequence). CDR3 nucleotides: TGTGCCAGCAGCTCGGACAGGGGGTACGAGCAGTACGTC. Encoded protein: CASSSDRGYEQYV.